What follows describes a single TCR beta chain. Its specificity is not known. A much larger clone lies one base from this, so it may be a read error. Investigators produced naive CD8 libraries from approximately 20,000 to 980,000 sorted cells, drawing on 10%, 30% or 50% RNA. Based on a CD8+CD4-CCR7+CD45RA+ profile, naive CD8 T cells were sorted. Germline values: CDR1 SNHLY, CDR2 FYNNEI. The CDR3 is made up of 15 amino acids. V lost 8 bases to trimming and J lost 0 bases; unmatched junction nucleotides: 10. The sample belongs to a study of molecular identifiers for immune sequencing clone quantification. Overall study findings and caveats: Jurkat TCR RNA spiked in from one cell could reportedly be detected among one million naive cells.

TCR libraries were built in bulk with a published protocol and specific TCR primers. TCRdb analysed the PCR reads with MiXCR anew, one entry per CDR3 protein. The data contain hundreds of thousands of distinct CDR3 sequences, 20% of them singletons. This clonotype originated in a human donor in good health. Some libraries in this study had Jurkat cell RNA spiked in. The chain combines TRBV2 with TRBJ2-7; 7 positions match TRBD1. Sequencing was carried out using naive CD8+ T cells from blood, with Jurkat cell RNA spiked in. Subset denoted: FACS-sorted CD8+CD4-CCR7+CD45RA+ naive T cells. This CDR3 reads CASGPGTASSYEQYF. DNA of the CDR3: TGTGCCAGCGGACCCGGGACAGCTAGCTCCTACGAGCAGTACTTC.